Below, 13 T cell receptor beta chains from the same sample are listed, as sequenced in a study of memory CD4+ T cells and cytomegalovirus serostatus. The sort gate was single viable CD3+CD4+CD8-CD45RO+ cells for memory CD4+ T cells. TCRdb's table, derived via immunoSEQ multiplex PCR, lists solely in-frame clones and lacks some. Among tens of thousands of clones, around 82% were seen once, and the ten largest hold roughly 0.5%. Sequencing used memory CD4+ T cells from blood. These receptors were taken from an adult in good health and CMV-seronegative. Some clones in this sample may be carry-over from other donors' samples.

The J gene is TRBJ2-1, the V gene TRBV18; 12 bases fit TRBD2. The germline V gene encodes CDR1 KGHSH and CDR2 LQKENI. V dropped 8 bases and J dropped 1; count of bases not matched to a gene: 6. The CDR3 totals 16 residues. The CDR3 DNA reads as TGTGCCAGCCGGGGACTAGCGGGCCCTTCCTACAATGAGCAGTTCTTC. Amino acid sequence: CASRGLAGPSYNEQFF.

The chain couples TRBV6-5 to TRBJ2-5; 8 nucleotides match TRBD1. The germline V gene encodes CDR1 MNHEY and CDR2 SVGAGI. Trimming cost V 4 bases and J 9 bases; bases outside gene matches: 10. The CDR3 loop spans 14 amino acids. This chain's CDR3 is CASSLQGDRVAQYF. The CDR3 nucleotides are TGTGCCAGCAGTTTACAGGGGGATCGGGTGGCCCAGTACTTC.

This rearrangement joins TRBV5-1 to TRBJ1-2, with D maybe TRBD1 (5 bases). The CDR3 consists of 13 residues. Trimming cost V 2 bases and J 5 bases, with 10 bases left between them. CDR1 is SGHRS and CDR2 is YFSETQ in the germline V gene. In DNA, the CDR3 is TGCGCCAGCAGCTTACCGGGGACGTATGGCTACACCTTC. It encodes CASSLPGTYGYTF.

The V and J genes are TRBV5-1 and TRBJ2-3, with D tentatively TRBD2 (6 bases). V lost 4 bases, J lost 1 base, and 19 bases lay in between. CDR1 is SGHRS, CDR2 YFSETQ, per germline. CDR3 length: 17 amino acids. The CDR3 loop reads CASSLGTSLPGTDTQYF. The CDR3 DNA follows: TGCGCCAGCAGCCTGGGAACTAGCCTGCCGGGCACAGATACGCAGTATTTT.

The chain employs TRBV4-3 and TRBJ1-4; no definite D call. The germline V gene has CDR1 LGHNA and CDR2 YSLEER. The CDR3 runs 13 residues. V was pared by 4 bases and J by 5 bases, with 8 bases between. CDR3 DNA: TGCGCCAGCAGCCTTGACCCGAATGAAAAACTGTTTTTT. This encodes CASSLDPNEKLFF.

In the case of this clone: One end of the junction fails to match germline, which may point to a read error. The chain links TRBV11-2 to TRBJ2-2, with D tentatively TRBD2 (5 bases). The CDR3 contains 17 residues. CDR1 and CDR2 from the germline V gene are SGHAT and FQNNGV. The CDR3 DNA reads as TGTGCCAGCAGCTTAGTCAGGATAGCGCAAGGCACCGGAGAGCTGTTTTTT. The encoded protein is CASSLVRIAQGTGELFF.

The rearrangement joins TRBV28 to TRBJ2-5; a weak D match, TRBD1 (7 bases). The germline CDR1 and CDR2 sequences are MDHEN and SYDVKM. The CDR3 has 15 residues. V lost 6 bases, J lost 4 bases, and 18 bases lay in between. The DNA of the CDR3 is TGTGCCAGCAGCCCCGTGGGGCAGGGGGGAGAGACCCAGTACTTC. Translated: CASSPVGQGGETQYF.

The chain links TRBV28 to TRBJ1-5; no reliable D call. The CDR3 runs to 14 residues. Germline values: CDR1 MDHEN, CDR2 SYDVKM. Trimming took off 4 bases at V and 3 bases at J, with 10 bases between the two ends. This CDR3 is CASSSGYANQPQHF. CDR3 nucleotides: TGTGCCAGCAGTTCCGGGTACGCCAATCAGCCCCAGCATTTT. Variable domain in full (rest from reference TRBV28 and TRBJ1-5): DVKVTQSSRYLVKRTGEKVFLECVQDMDHENMFWYRQDPGLGLRLIYFSYDVKMKEKGDIPEGYSVSREKKERFSLILESASTNQTSMYLCASSSGYANQPQHFGDGTRLSIL.

This clone was counted a single time. This rearrangement joins TRBV27 to TRBJ2-3; unclear D gene. The V gene's germline CDR1 is MNHEY and CDR2 SMNVEV (reference sequence). V dropped 2 bases and J dropped 1 base, with 7 bases sitting between them. This CDR3 is built from 14 residues. Here the CDR3 DNA reads TGTGCCAGCAGTTTAGTGTGGGGCACAGATACGCAGTATTTT. This sequence encodes CASSLVWGTDTQYF.

This clone was observed once. This chain joins TRBV5-1 and TRBJ2-7, with D unclear. Germline assignment: CDR1 SGHRS and CDR2 YFSETQ. The CDR3 has 12 residues. Trimming stripped 7 bases from V and 3 bases from J, with 11 bases between. For the CDR3, the DNA is TGCGCCAGCTCCCTAGAGCGCTACGAGCAGTACTTC. Translating gives CASSLERYEQYF.

In its sample, this clone was seen once. The V call is TRBV5-1, the J call TRBJ2-1; D might be TRBD2 (5 bases). Looked up from germline, CDR1 is SGHRS and CDR2 is YFSETQ. The CDR3 loop spans 15 amino acids. Trimming pared 0 bases from V and 5 bases from J, leaving 12 bases between. This CDR3 is CASSLAVPGDNEQFF. CDR3 sequence (DNA): TGCGCCAGCAGCTTGGCCGTACCCGGGGACAATGAGCAGTTCTTC. Supplemented by reference TRBV5-1 and TRBJ2-1, the full variable domain reads KAGVTQTPRYLIKTRGQQVTLSCSPISGHRSVSWYQQTPGQGLQFLFEYFSETQRNKGNFPGRFSGRQFSNSRSEMNVSTLELGDSALYLCASSLAVPGDNEQFFGPGTRLTVL.

Notes on this clone: Other DNA sequences of this sample code for an identical CDR3. The chain carries TRBV5-4 and TRBJ2-5; perhaps TRBD1 as D (6 bases). The V and J ends lost 0 bases and 4 bases respectively, with 10 bases between them. Germline CDR1 and CDR2: SGHNT and YYREEE (reference sequence). CDR3 length equals 14 residues. This CDR3 reads CASSLDREGETQYF. The DNA for the CDR3 is TGTGCCAGCAGCTTGGACAGGGAAGGAGAGACCCAGTACTTC.

V usage is TRBV7-2 and J usage is TRBJ2-5, with D maybe TRBD2 (5 bases). Germline CDR1 reads SGHTA; CDR2 reads FQGNSA. CDR3 size: 15 residues. V shed 0 bases and J shed 1 base, with 9 bases lying between them. DNA for the CDR3: TGTGCCAGCAGCTTAGCCCGGGGTCCCCAAGAGACCCAGTACTTC. The encoded protein is CASSLARGPQETQYF.